This T cell receptor (beta chain) is drawn from a study of identical twins. Study-wide findings and caveats: With abundant cord blood beta clonotypes, insertions were fewer; memory repertoires showed no such pattern.

This CDR3 region has 16 residues. With 4 bases clipped from V and 3 bases from J, the junction kept 10 bases outside the gene matches. CDR1 KGHSH and CDR2 LQKENI come from the germline V gene. In this sample, this clonotype turned up a few times. What it binds is not known. TCRdb recomputed calls from the 5' RACE reads with MiXCR, one row per CDR3 protein. Among 400,000 or so distinct CDR3 sequences, 9% were seen once, and the ten largest hold 8.5% to 10%. The receptor was isolated from a woman aged 45 to 65 in good health. Material: naive T cells sorted from blood. The chain employs TRBV18 and TRBJ2-3; TRBD2 matches 7 bases. The CDR3 reads CASSLNRDYKTDTQYF. DNA for the CDR3: TGTGCCAGCTCACTGAACCGGGACTATAAAACAGATACGCAGTATTTT.